The rows below give T cell receptor beta chains drawn from one sample of a study of T cell responses to AZD1222 COVID-19 vaccine. Assay: immunoSEQ multiplex PCR; the TCRdb copy retains only in-frame clones and omits some. The sample has about 120,000 clones, roughly 92% seen once. Sequenced material: peripheral blood, taken 28 days after the second AZD1222 dose. All receptors derive from an adult who received the AZD1222 COVID-19 vaccine. Each CDR3 is given with its conserved first and last residue. The order of the fields is V gene, J gene, CDR3 length, clone size, D gene, CDR3 protein, CDR3 DNA. D genes are given only for firm matches. Clone sizes are given selectively: once, few, many, or a class where the clone is expanded.

v_gene: TRBV5-4; j_gene: TRBJ1-2; len: 15; abundance: once; d_gene: -; CDR3aa: CASSSGTNPNYGYTF; CDR3nt: TGTGCCAGCAGTTCCGGGACTAATCCAAACTATGGCTACACCTTC
v_gene: TRBV6-5; j_gene: TRBJ1-3; len: 16; abundance: -; d_gene: TRBD1; CDR3aa: CASSHFTGGSGNTIYF; CDR3nt: TGTGCCAGCAGTCACTTTACAGGGGGCTCTGGAAACACCATATATTTT
v_gene: TRBV12-5; j_gene: TRBJ1-1; len: 13; abundance: -; d_gene: -; CDR3aa: CASGSSRVGEAFF; CDR3nt: TGTGCTAGTGGTTCTTCCAGGGTGGGTGAAGCTTTCTTT
v_gene: TRBV4-2; j_gene: TRBJ2-1; len: 14; abundance: -; d_gene: -; CDR3aa: CASSQDGQNNEQFF; CDR3nt: TGTGCCAGCAGCCAAGATGGCCAGAACAATGAGCAGTTCTTC
v_gene: TRBV29-1; j_gene: TRBJ2-1; len: 12; abundance: -; d_gene: -; CDR3aa: CSVGVDYNEQFF; CDR3nt: TGCAGCGTTGGAGTCGATTACAATGAGCAGTTCTTC
v_gene: TRBV12-3/TRBV12-4; j_gene: TRBJ2-7; len: 12; abundance: once; d_gene: -; CDR3aa: CASRRTGVEQYF; CDR3nt: TGTGCCAGCAGGAGGACGGGGGTCGAGCAGTACTTC
v_gene: TRBV28; j_gene: TRBJ2-7; len: 13; abundance: -; d_gene: -; CDR3aa: CASGPGHAYEQYF; CDR3nt: TGTGCCAGCGGTCCGGGACATGCCTACGAGCAGTACTTC
v_gene: TRBV19; j_gene: TRBJ1-5; len: 15; abundance: -; d_gene: TRBD1; CDR3aa: CASSIADRQNQPQHF; CDR3nt: TGTGCCAGTAGTATCGCGGACAGGCAAAATCAGCCCCAGCATTTT
v_gene: TRBV6-1; j_gene: TRBJ2-7; len: 13; abundance: -; d_gene: -; CDR3aa: CASSEGPTYEQYF; CDR3nt: TGTGCCAGCAGTGAAGGGCCTACCTACGAGCAGTACTTC
v_gene: TRBV19; j_gene: TRBJ1-3; len: 16; abundance: -; d_gene: TRBD1; CDR3aa: CASSTDRGLSGNTIYF; CDR3nt: TGTGCCAGTAGCACGGACAGGGGGCTGTCTGGAAACACCATATATTTT
v_gene: TRBV27; j_gene: TRBJ2-3; len: 11; abundance: -; d_gene: -; CDR3aa: CASSQGTLAHF; CDR3nt: TGTGCCAGCAGTCAAGGGACCTTAGCACATTTT
v_gene: TRBV16; j_gene: TRBJ1-1; len: 17; abundance: once; d_gene: TRBD1; CDR3aa: CASSLGTGGQRGTEAFF; CDR3nt: TGTGCCAGCAGCCTGGGGACAGGGGGTCAAAGAGGGACTGAAGCTTTCTTT
v_gene: TRBV25-1; j_gene: TRBJ2-7; len: 13; abundance: few; d_gene: TRBD2; CDR3aa: CATTRGGSDEQYF; CDR3nt: TGTGCTACAACTCGGGGGGGTTCGGACGAGCAGTACTTC
v_gene: TRBV27; j_gene: TRBJ1-1; len: 15; abundance: -; d_gene: TRBD1; CDR3aa: CASSPYPGTAMGAFF; CDR3nt: TGTGCCAGCAGTCCCTATCCCGGGACAGCAATGGGAGCTTTCTTT
v_gene: TRBV11-1; j_gene: TRBJ1-2; len: 13; abundance: -; d_gene: TRBD1; CDR3aa: CASSPDDRVGYTF; CDR3nt: TGTGCCAGCAGCCCGGATGACAGGGTTGGCTACACCTTC
v_gene: TRBV19; j_gene: TRBJ1-5; len: 13; abundance: -; d_gene: -; CDR3aa: CASSGWLNQPQHF; CDR3nt: TGTGCCAGTAGTGGCTGGCTAAATCAGCCCCAGCATTTT
v_gene: TRBV5-4; j_gene: TRBJ1-3; len: 14; abundance: -; d_gene: -; CDR3aa: CASSFSGAGNTIYF; CDR3nt: TGTGCCAGCAGCTTTTCAGGGGCTGGAAACACCATATATTTT
v_gene: TRBV5-8; j_gene: TRBJ2-1; len: 12; abundance: -; d_gene: -; CDR3aa: CASSFLAQEQFF; CDR3nt: TGTGCCAGCAGCTTTCTAGCACAAGAGCAGTTCTTC
v_gene: TRBV29-1; j_gene: TRBJ2-1; len: 12; abundance: -; d_gene: -; CDR3aa: CSVKYRMNEQFF; CDR3nt: TGCAGCGTTAAATACAGGATGAATGAGCAGTTCTTC
v_gene: TRBV7-9; j_gene: TRBJ2-2; len: 17; abundance: -; d_gene: -; CDR3aa: CASSPGPGTPRAGELFF; CDR3nt: TGTGCCAGCAGCCCGGGACCCGGGACACCGAGGGCCGGGGAGCTGTTTTTT
v_gene: TRBV19; j_gene: TRBJ2-3; len: 16; abundance: -; d_gene: TRBD2; CDR3aa: CASTFRGSGGTDTQYF; CDR3nt: TGTGCCAGTACCTTCCGTGGTAGCGGGGGCACAGATACGCAGTATTTT
v_gene: TRBV18; j_gene: TRBJ2-7; len: 13; abundance: -; d_gene: -; CDR3aa: CASSPSDSYEQYF; CDR3nt: TGTGCCAGCTCACCCTCGGACAGCTACGAGCAGTACTTC
v_gene: TRBV19; j_gene: TRBJ2-2; len: 14; abundance: -; d_gene: -; CDR3aa: CASMVRLSTGELFF; CDR3nt: TGTGCCAGTATGGTTAGGCTCTCCACCGGGGAGCTGTTTTTT
v_gene: TRBV5-1; j_gene: TRBJ2-7; len: 15; abundance: once; d_gene: TRBD2; CDR3aa: CASSLGLAQSYEQYF; CDR3nt: TGCGCCAGCAGCTTGGGACTAGCGCAATCCTACGAGCAGTACTTC
v_gene: TRBV3-1/TRBV3-2; j_gene: TRBJ1-4; len: 16; abundance: -; d_gene: -; CDR3aa: CASSQESGRLNEKLFF; CDR3nt: TGTGCCAGCAGCCAAGAGAGCGGGCGGTTAAATGAAAAACTGTTTTTT
v_gene: TRBV5-1; j_gene: TRBJ2-5; len: 13; abundance: once; d_gene: -; CDR3aa: CASSPEGRETQYF; CDR3nt: TGCGCCAGCAGCCCCGAGGGTCGGGAGACCCAGTACTTC
v_gene: TRBV28; j_gene: TRBJ2-1; len: 15; abundance: -; d_gene: TRBD2; CDR3aa: CASKRRGLGYNEQFF; CDR3nt: TGTGCCAGCAAACGGCGGGGACTAGGCTACAATGAGCAGTTCTTC
v_gene: TRBV6-5; j_gene: TRBJ1-1; len: 15; abundance: -; d_gene: -; CDR3aa: CASRGGIFMNTEAFF; CDR3nt: TGTGCCAGCAGAGGGGGGATCTTCATGAACACTGAAGCTTTCTTT
v_gene: TRBV7-9; j_gene: TRBJ2-4; len: 14; abundance: -; d_gene: TRBD1; CDR3aa: CASRSRTGENIQYF; CDR3nt: TGTGCCAGCAGATCCAGGACAGGGGAGAACATTCAGTACTTC